Detailed here is one TCR beta chain. The source of the sample is a study of technical replicates of blood from a handful of donors. The data were produced by immunoSEQ multiplex PCR, yet TCRdb's version contains in-frame clones alone and is incomplete. This table holds 80,000 or so clones, 98% found once. Germline CDR1 and CDR2: SGHTA and FQGTGA. Losses at the gene ends were 3 bases for V and 4 bases for J; bases not matched to a gene: 7. The CDR3 extends over 16 amino acids. Specimen: T cells isolated from PBMCs. The receptor comes from a human donor in good health. The chain couples TRBV7-3 to TRBJ2-5; 11 nucleotides agree with TRBD1. The CDR3: CASSLGTGGQSETQYF. CDR3 bases: TGTGCCAGCAGCTTGGGGACAGGGGGACAATCAGAGACCCAGTACTTC.